This entry features one T cell receptor beta chain sequence. Its antigen is currently unknown. PCR employed 60 Vbeta and 13 Jbeta primers. Only in-frame clones appear in the TCRdb table, and some are missing; sequencing was by immunoSEQ multiplex PCR. The sample holds 150,000 to 200,000 clones, approximately 79% seen once. These data come from a study of cytomegalovirus exposure and HLA in healthy donors. Whole-study results and caveats: HLA-A and HLA-B allele assignments for most subjects were reportedly predicted accurately using TCR beta sequences. Reports showed the classifier diagnosing cytomegalovirus status with high specificity and sensitivity.

Trimming took off 0 bases at V and 2 bases at J, with 11 bases between the two ends. The germline V gene encodes CDR1 SGHTA and CDR2 FQGNSA. The CDR3 runs to 16 residues. Sequenced material: PBMCs. The chain is built from TRBV7-2 and TRBJ2-1; TRBD2 is a possible D gene (6 bases). The clonotype originates from a woman in her 40s in good health and CMV-seronegative. Here the CDR3 reads CASSLATGVTYNEQFF. The CDR3 nucleotides are TGTGCCAGCAGCTTAGCGACGGGGGTGACCTACAATGAGCAGTTCTTC.